This passage covers 25 T cell receptor beta chains from one sample sequenced in a study of monozygotic twins with cystic fibrosis. The protocol was immunoSEQ multiplex PCR, while the TCRdb copy is restricted to in-frame clones and leaves out a portion. The sample records roughly 26,000 clones, 90% being singletons. The sequenced material came from blood. Every receptor here comes from a girl aged 2 to 10 with cystic fibrosis.

The chain combines TRBV11-3 with TRBJ1-1; D unresolved. Germline V gives CDR1 SGHNT, CDR2 YENEEA. This CDR3 region has 13 residues. With 10 bases removed from V and 5 bases from J, the gap between germline ends came to 17 bases. Here the CDR3 reads CATSATRGTEAFF. CDR3 coding DNA: TGTGCCACCTCAGCGACCCGAGGGACTGAAGCTTTCTTT.

The chain couples TRBV6-5 to TRBJ2-2; the D is unclear. The CDR3 covers 12 residues. The ends were cut back, 10 bases at V and 4 bases at J, with 10 bases in the middle. Looked up from germline, CDR1 is MNHEY and CDR2 is SVGAGI. CDR3 in amino acids: CATRETTGELFF. The DNA of the CDR3 is TGTGCCACCCGAGAGACCACCGGGGAGCTGTTTTTT.

This clone was seen more than once but under ten times. The V call is TRBV2, the J call TRBJ1-1; D gene unclear. V was trimmed by 2 bases and J by 8 bases, leaving 12 bases between them. Germline V gene sequence: CDR1 SNHLY, CDR2 FYNNEI. The CDR3 is 13 residues long. For the CDR3, the DNA is TGTGCCAGCAGTGAAAGCAGAGAGGTGGAAGCTTTCTTT. This translates into CASSESREVEAFF.

The rearrangement links TRBV7-9 to TRBJ2-2, with 7 bases aligning to TRBD2. The V gene end was trimmed by 6 bases and the J gene end by 5 bases; junction bases not matched to a gene: 12. Germline V gene sequence: CDR1 SEHNR, CDR2 FQNEAQ (reference sequence). CDR3 size: 16 residues. CDR3 sequence reads: CASRSRAAGITGELFF. For the CDR3, the DNA is TGTGCCAGCAGGTCGAGGGCAGCGGGGATTACCGGGGAGCTGTTTTTT.

The chain couples TRBV6-6 to TRBJ2-6, with unresolved D. This CDR3 contains 14 residues. Germline assignment: CDR1 MNHNY and CDR2 SVGAGI (reference sequence). V was pared by 5 bases and J by 0 bases, with 5 bases between. The CDR3 here is CASSNLSGANVLTF. The CDR3 DNA reads TGTGCCAGCAGTAACCTCTCTGGGGCCAACGTCCTGACTTTC.

The chain has TRBV16 and TRBJ1-2; D is ambiguous. Per the germline V gene, CDR1 is KGHSY and CDR2 is FQNENV. V was clipped by 1 base and J by 10 bases, with 16 bases between them. The CDR3 is made up of 14 amino acids. CDR3 DNA sequence: TGTGCCAGCAGCCAATTGGCGGACGGAGGATACTACACCTTC. It is translated as CASSQLADGGYYTF.

The chain uses TRBV27 and TRBJ2-7, with TRBD1 as a possible D gene (5 bases). Germline V gene sequence: CDR1 MNHEY, CDR2 SMNVEV (reference sequence). This CDR3 has 13 residues. Trimming took off 5 bases at V and 2 bases at J, with 10 bases between the two ends. The CDR3 loop is CASSRGRAYEQYF. CDR3 coding DNA: TGTGCCAGCAGTAGGGGAAGGGCCTACGAGCAGTACTTC.

The chain is built from TRBV9 and TRBJ2-1, with 9 positions matching TRBD2. The germline CDR1 and CDR2 sequences are SGDLS and YYNGEE. This CDR3 region has 18 residues. V shed 3 bases, J shed 4 bases, and the junction held 14 bases outside the gene matches. In DNA, the CDR3 is TGTGCCAGCAGCGACACCCGGCCCCTAGCGGGGAGATACAATGAGCAGTTCTTC. It specifies CASSDTRPLAGRYNEQFF.

The chain has TRBV7-9 and TRBJ2-5; the match to TRBD2 covers 7 bases. V shed 3 bases, J shed 7 bases, and the junction held 5 bases outside the gene matches. Germline V gives CDR1 SEHNR, CDR2 FQNEAQ (reference sequence). This CDR3 is 13 amino acids long. CDR3 sequence (DNA): TGTGCCAGCAGCTTCGAGGGAGGGACGACCCAGTACTTC. It yields the protein CASSFEGGTTQYF. The variable domain in full, with the rest retrieved from reference TRBV7-9 and TRBJ2-5, is DTGVSQNPRHKITKRGQNVTFRCDPISEHNRLYWYRQTLGQGPEFLTYFQNEAQLEKSRLLSDRFSAERPKGSFSTLEIQRTEQGDSAMYLCASSFEGGTTQYFGPGTRLLVL.

V usage is TRBV9 and J usage is TRBJ1-2, with 9 bases matching TRBD1. Germline V gene lookup returns CDR1 SGDLS and CDR2 YYNGEE. The ends lost 1 base at V and 4 bases at J; junction bases unmatched: 5. There are 15 residues in the CDR3. The CDR3 loop reads CASSVSRDRVYGYTF. CDR3 sequence (DNA): TGTGCCAGCAGCGTATCCCGGGACAGGGTCTATGGCTACACCTTC.

The gene calls are TRBV29-1 and TRBJ1-1; D not resolved. Trimming shortened V by 3 bases and J by 0 bases, and 5 bases separated the two germline ends. Germline V lookup: CDR1 SQVTM, CDR2 ANQGSEA. This CDR3 comprises 12 residues. CDR3 sequence (DNA): TGCAGCGTTGACATGATGAACACTGAAGCTTTCTTT. Protein sequence: CSVDMMNTEAFF.

The chain is built from TRBV7-2 and TRBJ2-5; no reliable D call. CDR3 length: 16 amino acids. Between the trimmed V and J ends, which lost 7 bases and 3 bases, there was a span of 21 bases. Germline-derived CDR1 and CDR2 are SGHTA and FQGNSA. CDR3 sequence (DNA): TGTGCCAGCACAAAGTCGACACACCAGGAGAAAGAGACCCAGTACTTC. Residues: CASTKSTHQEKETQYF.

The chain is built from TRBV30 and TRBJ2-2; 10 nucleotides line up with TRBD2. Germline V gene data show CDR1 as GTSNPN and CDR2 as SVGIG (reference sequence). After removal of 3 bases from V and 3 bases from J, the junction contained 4 bases not matched to a gene. This CDR3 is built from 15 residues. Here the CDR3 reads CAWSSSGGYTGELFF. In nucleotides, the CDR3 is TGTGCCTGGAGCTCTAGCGGGGGCTACACCGGGGAGCTGTTTTTT.

This clone was found once. The chain employs TRBV5-1 and TRBJ1-6; weak D call: TRBD1 (5 bases). Germline values: CDR1 SGHRS, CDR2 YFSETQ. The CDR3 is made up of 13 amino acids. Trimming pared 0 bases from V and 7 bases from J, leaving 5 bases between. CDR3 sequence: CASSLEGNSPLHF. CDR3 nucleotides: TGCGCCAGCAGCTTGGAGGGGAATTCACCCCTCCACTTT.

The chain has TRBV6-5 and TRBJ1-2; 8 nucleotides match TRBD1. This CDR3 comprises 13 residues. The V segment lost 2 bases and the J segment 8 bases; nucleotides outside the gene matches: 4. Germline CDR1 MNHEY, CDR2 SVGAGI. CDR3 coding DNA: TGTGCCAGCAGTTACACGGCAGGGGGCGGCTACACCTTC. Its translation: CASSYTAGGGYTF.

The chain joins TRBV9 to TRBJ2-3; 12 nucleotides agree with TRBD2. This CDR3 has 16 residues. Germline V gene data show CDR1 as SGDLS and CDR2 as YYNGEE. V lost 0 bases and J lost 1; bases outside the gene matches: 0. CDR3 residues: CASSVGLAGGTDTQYF. CDR3 DNA: TGTGCCAGCAGCGTAGGACTAGCGGGGGGCACAGATACGCAGTATTTT.

The V and J genes are TRBV5-5 and TRBJ1-5; D remains unclear. The CDR3 consists of 13 residues. Germline CDR1 reads SGHKS; CDR2 reads YYEKEE (reference sequence). With 1 base removed from V and 5 bases from J, the gap between germline ends came to 7 bases. The CDR3 DNA follows: TGTGCCAGCAGCTTGTGGTCCCATCAGCCCCAGCATTTT. Translation: CASSLWSHQPQHF.

The chain combines TRBV27 with TRBJ1-1, with a weak D call TRBD1 (5 bases). CDR1 and CDR2 from the germline V gene are MNHEY and SMNVEV (reference sequence). Trimming left V 6 bases short and J 0 bases short, with 17 bases between. The CDR3 is 16 residues long. CDR3 DNA sequence: TGTGCCAGCAGCGGACGCCTCGACAGCATGAACACTGAAGCTTTCTTT. Translated: CASSGRLDSMNTEAFF.

This clone appeared a few times. V and J are TRBV25-1 and TRBJ2-7; no definite D call. This CDR3 is 14 amino acids long. The germline gives CDR1 MGHDK, CDR2 SYGVNS. Trimming shortened V by 4 bases and J by 6 bases, and 16 bases separated the two germline ends. The CDR3 reads CASSAVQPIGEQYF. CDR3 bases: TGTGCCAGCAGTGCGGTCCAGCCCATCGGCGAGCAGTACTTC.

The chain is built from TRBV11-2 and TRBJ1-1; D is undetermined. The CDR3 spans 13 residues. Trimming removed 5 bases at V and 2 bases at J, with 9 bases between. In germline, CDR1 is SGHAT, CDR2 FQNNGV. The CDR3 DNA sequence: TGTGCCAGCAGCCTCCGAGGAAACACTGAAGCTTTCTTT. Its translation is CASSLRGNTEAFF.

This clone was recorded once. This rearrangement joins TRBV4-1 to TRBJ2-7; 9 bases are a match to TRBD2. The CDR3 is 18 amino acids. CDR1 and CDR2 from the germline V gene are MGHRA and YSYEKL. V was clipped by 0 bases and J by 4 bases; unmatched bases: 13. The chain's CDR3 is CASSQDQSQAGGKYEQYF. The CDR3 DNA follows: TGCGCCAGCAGCCAAGATCAATCCCAAGCGGGGGGAAAATACGAGCAGTACTTC.

This clone was seen a single time. The chain recombines TRBV5-8 with TRBJ1-1; TRBD1 aligns across 7 bases. The CDR3 runs 14 residues. With V trimmed by 0 bases and J by 4 bases, 3 bases remained unmatched. Germline loops: CDR1 SGHTS, CDR2 YDEGEE. For the CDR3, the DNA is TGTGCCAGCAGCTTGGGACCAGGGGGCACTGAAGCTTTCTTT. Translated: CASSLGPGGTEAFF.

The J gene is TRBJ2-5, the V gene TRBV7-2; the match to TRBD1 covers 9 bases. J lost 5 bases, V lost 1 base, and 5 bases had no gene match. CDR1 SGHTA and CDR2 FQGNSA come from the germline V gene. The CDR3 covers 15 residues. For the CDR3, the DNA is TGTGCCAGCAGCTTAGGGGACAGGGCCTCGGAGACCCAGTACTTC. It specifies CASSLGDRASETQYF.

The chain is built from TRBV18 and TRBJ2-7; 7 bases are shared with TRBD1. V lost 3 bases and J lost 2; bases outside the gene matches: 25. The V gene's germline CDR1 is KGHSH and CDR2 LQKENI. The CDR3 has 21 residues. CDR3 DNA sequence: TGTGCCAGCTCACCCGCGCCCGGGGTTTCGGGAATGACAGGGCCGCCCTACGAGCAGTACTTC. Its translation is CASSPAPGVSGMTGPPYEQYF. The full variable domain, rest sourced from reference TRBV18 and TRBJ2-7, is NAGVMQNPRHLVRRRGQEARLRCSPMKGHSHVYWYRQLPEEGLKFMVYLQKENIIDESGMPKERFSAEFPKEGPSILRIQQVVRGDSAAYFCASSPAPGVSGMTGPPYEQYFGPGTRLTVT.

V and J are TRBV7-6 and TRBJ2-3; D unresolved. Germline V gene data show CDR1 as SGHVS and CDR2 as FNYEAQ. Trimming removed 1 base from V and 0 bases from J, with 11 bases in between. This CDR3 comprises 16 residues. In DNA form, the CDR3 reads TGTGCCAGCAGCTTAGTACCCCAACCTAGCACAGATACGCAGTATTTT. It is translated as CASSLVPQPSTDTQYF.